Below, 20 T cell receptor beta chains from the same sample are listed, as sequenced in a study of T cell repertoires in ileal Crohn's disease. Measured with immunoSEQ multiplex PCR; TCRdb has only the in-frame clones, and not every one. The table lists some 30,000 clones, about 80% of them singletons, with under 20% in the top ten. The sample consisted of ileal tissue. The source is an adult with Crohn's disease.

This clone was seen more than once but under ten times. In DNA form, the CDR3 reads TGTGCCAGCAGTTTGAGACAACCAACCTACGAGCAGTACTTC. The encoded protein is CASSLRQPTYEQYF. This chain links TRBV27 with TRBJ2-7; D remains ambiguous. Trimming removed 3 bases from V and 2 bases from J, with 11 bases in between. CDR3 size: 14 residues. The germline CDR1 and CDR2 sequences are MNHEY and SMNVEV (reference sequence).

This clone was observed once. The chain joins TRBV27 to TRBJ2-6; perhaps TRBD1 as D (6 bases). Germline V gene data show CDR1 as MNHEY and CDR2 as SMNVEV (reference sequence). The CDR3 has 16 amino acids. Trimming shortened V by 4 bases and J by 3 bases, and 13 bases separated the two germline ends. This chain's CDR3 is CASSSQQGSGANVLTF. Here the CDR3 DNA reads TGTGCCAGCAGTTCACAACAGGGAAGTGGGGCCAACGTCCTGACTTTC.

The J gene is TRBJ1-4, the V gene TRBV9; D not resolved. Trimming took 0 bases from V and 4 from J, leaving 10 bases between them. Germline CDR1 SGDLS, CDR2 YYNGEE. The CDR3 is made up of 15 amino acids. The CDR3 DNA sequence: TGTGCCAGCAGCGTAGGTTTACAGTTTAATGAAAAACTGTTTTTT. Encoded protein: CASSVGLQFNEKLFF. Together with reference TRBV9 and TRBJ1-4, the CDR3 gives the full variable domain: DSGVTQTPKHLITATGQRVTLRCSPRSGDLSVYWYQQSLDQGLQFLIQYYNGEERAKGNILERFSAQQFPDLHSELNLSSLELGDSALYFCASSVGLQFNEKLFFGSGTQLSVL.

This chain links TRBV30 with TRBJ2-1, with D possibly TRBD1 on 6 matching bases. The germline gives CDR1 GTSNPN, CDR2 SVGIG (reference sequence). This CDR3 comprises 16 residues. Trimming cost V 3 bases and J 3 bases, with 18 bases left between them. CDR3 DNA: TGTGCCTGGAGAGGACAGTTCAGCTTAATCTACAATGAGCAGTTCTTC. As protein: CAWRGQFSLIYNEQFF.

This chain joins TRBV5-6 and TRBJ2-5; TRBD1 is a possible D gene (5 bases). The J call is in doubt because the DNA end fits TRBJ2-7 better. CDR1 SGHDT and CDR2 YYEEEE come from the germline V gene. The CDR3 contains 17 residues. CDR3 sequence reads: CASSPPRGRFSYYEQYF. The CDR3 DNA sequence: TGTGCCAGCAGCCCGCCAAGGGGCAGGTTCAGCTACTACGAGCAGTACTTC.

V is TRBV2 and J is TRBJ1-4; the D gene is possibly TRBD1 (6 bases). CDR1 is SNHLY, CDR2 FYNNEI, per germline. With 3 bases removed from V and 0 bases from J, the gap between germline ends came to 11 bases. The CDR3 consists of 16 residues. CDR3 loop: CASSEDRLATNEKLFF. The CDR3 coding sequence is TGTGCCAGCAGTGAGGACAGATTAGCAACTAATGAAAAACTGTTTTTT.

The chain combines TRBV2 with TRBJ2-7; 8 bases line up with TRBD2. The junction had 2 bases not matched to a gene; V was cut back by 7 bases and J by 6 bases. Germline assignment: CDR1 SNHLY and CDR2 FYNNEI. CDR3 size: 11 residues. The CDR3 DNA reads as TGTGCCAGCACAGCGGGGGTCGAGCAGTACTTC. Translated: CASTAGVEQYF.

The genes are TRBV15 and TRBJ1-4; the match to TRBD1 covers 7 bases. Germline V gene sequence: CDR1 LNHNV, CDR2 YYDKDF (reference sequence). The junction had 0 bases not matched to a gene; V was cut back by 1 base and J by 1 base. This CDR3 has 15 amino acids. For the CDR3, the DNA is TGTGCCACCAGCAGAGGGGACAGAACTAATGAAAAACTGTTTTTT. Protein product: CATSRGDRTNEKLFF.

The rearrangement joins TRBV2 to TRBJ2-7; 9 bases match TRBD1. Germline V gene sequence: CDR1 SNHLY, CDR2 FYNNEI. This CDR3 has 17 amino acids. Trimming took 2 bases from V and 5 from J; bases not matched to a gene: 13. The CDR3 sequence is CASSETYSGTGLNEQYF. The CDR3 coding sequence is TGTGCCAGCAGTGAAACCTACTCCGGGACAGGGTTGAACGAGCAGTACTTC.

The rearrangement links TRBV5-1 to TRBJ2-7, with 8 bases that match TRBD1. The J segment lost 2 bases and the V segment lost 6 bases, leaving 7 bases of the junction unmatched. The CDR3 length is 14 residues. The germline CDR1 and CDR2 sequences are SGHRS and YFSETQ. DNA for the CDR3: TGCGCCAGCATGGCCCAGGGGGCCCCCTACGAGCAGTACTTC. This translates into CASMAQGAPYEQYF.

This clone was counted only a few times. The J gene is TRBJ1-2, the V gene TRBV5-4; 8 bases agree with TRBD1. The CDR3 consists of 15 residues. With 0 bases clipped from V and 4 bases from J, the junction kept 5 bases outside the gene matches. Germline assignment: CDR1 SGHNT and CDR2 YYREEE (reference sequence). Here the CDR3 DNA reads TGTGCCAGCAGCTTGGGGGGACAGGCGCTCTATGGCTACACCTTC. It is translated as CASSLGGQALYGYTF.

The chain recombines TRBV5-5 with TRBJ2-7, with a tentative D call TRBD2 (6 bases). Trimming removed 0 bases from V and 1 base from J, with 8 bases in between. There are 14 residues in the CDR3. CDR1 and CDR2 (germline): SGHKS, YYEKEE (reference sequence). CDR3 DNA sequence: TGTGCCAGCAGCTTGGGGGGAGGTTCCTACGAGCAGTACTTC. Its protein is CASSLGGGSYEQYF.

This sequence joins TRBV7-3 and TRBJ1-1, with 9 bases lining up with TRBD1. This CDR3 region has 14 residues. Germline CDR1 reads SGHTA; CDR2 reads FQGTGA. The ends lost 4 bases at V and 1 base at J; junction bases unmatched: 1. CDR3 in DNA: TGTGCCAGCAGCTCGACAGGGGGGAACACTGAAGCTTTCTTT. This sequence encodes CASSSTGGNTEAFF.

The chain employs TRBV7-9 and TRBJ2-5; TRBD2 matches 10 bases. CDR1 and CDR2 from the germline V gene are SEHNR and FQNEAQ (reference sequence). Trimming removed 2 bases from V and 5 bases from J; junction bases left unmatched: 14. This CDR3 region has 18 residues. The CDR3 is CASSLLASGRTVYETQYF. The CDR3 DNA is TGTGCCAGCAGCTTACTGGCTAGCGGGAGAACCGTCTATGAGACCCAGTACTTC.

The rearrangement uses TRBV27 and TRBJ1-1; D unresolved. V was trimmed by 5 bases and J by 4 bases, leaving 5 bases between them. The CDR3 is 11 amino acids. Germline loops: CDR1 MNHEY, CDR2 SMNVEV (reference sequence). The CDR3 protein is CASSGTTEAFF. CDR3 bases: TGTGCCAGCAGTGGCACCACTGAAGCTTTCTTT.

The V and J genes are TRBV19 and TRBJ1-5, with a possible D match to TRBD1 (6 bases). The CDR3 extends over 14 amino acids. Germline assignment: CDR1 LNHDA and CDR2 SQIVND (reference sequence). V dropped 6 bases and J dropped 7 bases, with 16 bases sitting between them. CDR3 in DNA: TGTGCCAGTAGCGAGGGGGGGGTTGGCCAGCCCCAGCATTTT. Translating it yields CASSEGGVGQPQHF. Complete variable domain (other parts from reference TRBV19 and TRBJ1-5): DGGITQSPKYLFRKEGQNVTLSCEQNLNHDAMYWYRQDPGQGLRLIYYSQIVNDFQKGDIAEGYSVSREKKESFPLTVTSAQKNPTAFYLCASSEGGVGQPQHFGDGTRLSIL.

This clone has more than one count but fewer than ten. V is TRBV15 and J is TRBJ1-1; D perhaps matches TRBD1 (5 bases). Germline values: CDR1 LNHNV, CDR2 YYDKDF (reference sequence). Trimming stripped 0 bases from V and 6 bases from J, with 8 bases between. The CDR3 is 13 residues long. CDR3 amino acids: CATSRDSGAEAFF. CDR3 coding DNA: TGTGCCACCAGCAGAGATTCGGGGGCTGAAGCTTTCTTT.

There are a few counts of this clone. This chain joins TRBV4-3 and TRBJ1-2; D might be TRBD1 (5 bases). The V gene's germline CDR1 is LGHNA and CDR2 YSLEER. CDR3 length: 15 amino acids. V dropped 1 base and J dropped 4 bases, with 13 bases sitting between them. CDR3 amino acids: CASSQVSQGVYGYTF. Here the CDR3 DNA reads TGCGCCAGCAGCCAAGTGAGCCAGGGCGTCTATGGCTACACCTTC.

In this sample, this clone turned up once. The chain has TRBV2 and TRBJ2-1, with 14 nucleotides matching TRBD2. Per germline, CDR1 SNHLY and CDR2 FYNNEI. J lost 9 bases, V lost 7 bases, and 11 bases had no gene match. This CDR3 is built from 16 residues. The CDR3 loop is CASMDPGLAGVGEQFF. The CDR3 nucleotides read TGTGCCAGCATGGATCCGGGACTAGCGGGAGTCGGTGAGCAGTTCTTC. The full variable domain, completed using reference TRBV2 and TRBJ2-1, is EPEVTQTPSHQVTQMGQEVILRCVPISNHLYFYWYRQILGQKVEFLVSFYNNEISEKSEIFDDQFSVERPDGSNFTLKIRSTKLEDSAMYFCASMDPGLAGVGEQFFGPGTRLTVL.

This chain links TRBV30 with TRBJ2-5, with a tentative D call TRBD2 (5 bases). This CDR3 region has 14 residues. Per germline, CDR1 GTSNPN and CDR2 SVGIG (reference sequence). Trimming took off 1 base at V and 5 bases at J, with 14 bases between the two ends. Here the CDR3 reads CAWSGGFQRETQYF. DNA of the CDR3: TGTGCCTGGAGTGGCGGGTTCCAAAGGGAGACCCAGTACTTC.